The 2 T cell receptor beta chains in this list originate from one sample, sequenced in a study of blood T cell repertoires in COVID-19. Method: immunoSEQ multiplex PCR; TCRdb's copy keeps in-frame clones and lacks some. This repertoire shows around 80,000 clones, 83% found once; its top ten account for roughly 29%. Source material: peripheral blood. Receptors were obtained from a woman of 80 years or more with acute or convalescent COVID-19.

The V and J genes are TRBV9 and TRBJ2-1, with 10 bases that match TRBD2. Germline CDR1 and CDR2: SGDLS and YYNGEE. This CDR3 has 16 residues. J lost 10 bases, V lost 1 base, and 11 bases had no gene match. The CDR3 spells CASSVSSGRAAPEQFF. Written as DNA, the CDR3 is TGTGCCAGCAGCGTATCCAGCGGGAGGGCCGCCCCCGAGCAGTTCTTC.

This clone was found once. The CDR3 DNA is TGTGCTAGTGGTCCGGGACAGGGGACAGATACGCAGTATTTT. It yields the protein CASGPGQGTDTQYF. This chain uses TRBV12-5 with TRBJ2-3; TRBD1 matches 10 bases. V lost 5 bases, J lost 3 bases, and 2 bases stayed unmatched. The germline V gene has CDR1 LGHNT and CDR2 FRNRAP. The CDR3 length is 14 residues.